Below are 27 T cell receptor beta chains sequenced from a single sample in a study of T cells in Graves' hyperthyroidism and ophthalmopathy (dated by TCRdb to about 2019). Receptors were amplified or captured by multiplex PCR. TCRdb shows the sequencer as Illumina HiSeq 2000. TCR beta CDR3 regions were amplified from RNA transcripts. The first round of RT-PCR for the TCR CDR3 was performed with the HTBI primer set and the Qiagen OneStep RT-PCR kit. TCRdb reanalyzed the raw reads on its own, using fastp at Q25 for trimming and MiXCR for clone calling, and kept in-frame beta chains. Each entry is one CDR3 protein sequence, shown with its most common DNA and genes. A total of some 770,000 distinct CDR3 sequences appear in this sample, over 15% of them only once. Around 7.7% of the sample comes from the top ten. The sequenced material came from blood. The receptors here all came from a man between 18 and 35 years old with Graves' hyperthyroidism.

This clonotype has a handful of counts. This chain connects TRBV28 to TRBJ2-7; D possibly corresponds to TRBD1 (6 bases). V was pared by 8 bases and J by 3 bases, with 14 bases between. The CDR3 is 13 amino acids. CDR1 and CDR2 (germline): MDHEN, SYDVKM. In DNA form, the CDR3 reads TGTGCCAGCGGGATAGGCAGGGGCTACGAGCAGTACTTC. It is translated as CASGIGRGYEQYF.

This chain connects TRBV9 to TRBJ2-1, with a weak D call TRBD1 (6 bases). Germline CDR1 reads SGDLS; CDR2 reads YYNGEE. The CDR3 is 15 residues long. Trimming shortened V by 0 bases and J by 1 base, and 8 bases separated the two germline ends. In DNA, the CDR3 is TGTGCCAGCAGCGTAGAGGGGGTTTCCTACAATGAGCAGTTCTTC. Its translation: CASSVEGVSYNEQFF.

This clonotype has a handful of counts. V is TRBV11-2 and J is TRBJ2-3, with 11 bases matching TRBD2. V lost 5 bases to trimming and J lost 5 bases; unmatched junction nucleotides: 3. Germline assignment: CDR1 SGHAT and CDR2 FQNNGV. The CDR3 covers 14 residues. Here the CDR3 reads CASSAGLAEDTQYF. DNA of the CDR3: TGTGCCAGCAGCGCGGGACTAGCGGAAGATACGCAGTATTTT.

The rearrangement uses TRBV6-1 and TRBJ1-6, with 7 positions matching TRBD1. Germline V CDR1 and CDR2: MNHNS, SASEGT. Trimming cost V 7 bases and J 7 bases; bases outside gene matches: 10. The CDR3 has 15 residues. CDR3 amino acids: CASNDRDRSNSPLHF. DNA of the CDR3: TGTGCCAGCAATGACCGGGACAGATCAAATTCACCCCTCCACTTT.

The V and J genes are TRBV9 and TRBJ2-1, with TRBD2 matching 14 bases. The germline V gene encodes CDR1 SGDLS and CDR2 YYNGEE. The CDR3 runs to 15 residues. V lost 4 bases to trimming and J lost 9 bases; unmatched junction nucleotides: 6. CDR3 residues: CASSLSGTSGSEQFF. CDR3 coding DNA: TGTGCCAGCAGCCTCTCCGGGACTAGCGGGAGTGAGCAGTTCTTC.

This clonotype has just a few counts. The V and J genes are TRBV12-3 or TRBV12-4 and TRBJ1-5, with D tentatively TRBD1 (6 bases). The V end lost 4 bases, the J end lost 4 bases, and 14 bases lay between the germline ends. CDR3 length equals 15 residues. CDR3 bases: TGTGCCAGCAGTTCCCGGACAGAGGAGAATCAGCCCCAGCATTTT. It is translated as CASSSRTEENQPQHF.

Details on this clonotype: This sequence may be a read error, since a much larger clone differs from it by one base. The CDR3 sequence is CARSWRTGVGEQYF. Here the CDR3 DNA reads TGTGCCAGGAGCTGGAGGACAGGGGTCGGCGAGCAGTACTTC. The chain employs TRBV11-2 and TRBJ2-7, with 9 bases that match TRBD1. CDR1 and CDR2 from the germline V gene are SGHAT and FQNNGV. The CDR3 runs 14 residues.

This clonotype was picked up a small number of times. The chain links TRBV6-2 or TRBV6-3 to TRBJ2-5, with D uncertain. Germline V gives CDR1 MNHEY, CDR2 SVGEGT. There are 14 residues in the CDR3. V lost 0 bases and J 5 bases, leaving 10 bases between the germline ends. CDR3 amino acids: CASSYSPHRETQYF. CDR3 bases: TGTGCCAGCAGTTACTCGCCCCATCGGGAGACCCAGTACTTC.

The gene calls are TRBV30 and TRBJ2-2, with D tentatively TRBD2 (7 bases). Germline assignment: CDR1 GTSNPN and CDR2 SVGIG (reference sequence). The CDR3 sequence is 14 residues long. V lost 5 bases to trimming and J lost 3 bases, with 13 bases between them. The CDR3 DNA reads TGTGCCTGGGCGGGGGCGGATCACACCGGGGAGCTGTTTTTT. It translates to CAWAGADHTGELFF.

This rearrangement joins TRBV4-3 to TRBJ2-1; 8 nucleotides line up with TRBD1. Germline CDR1 is LGHNA and CDR2 is YSLEER. V dropped 0 bases and J dropped 6; count of bases not matched to a gene: 7. CDR3 length: 16 amino acids. DNA of the CDR3: TGCGCCAGCAGCCAAGATCGGTCCAGGGGGCTCAATGAGCAGTTCTTC. It is translated as CASSQDRSRGLNEQFF.

Concerning this clonotype itself: At one end the junction does not follow the germline gene, possibly because of a read error. The chain combines TRBV28 with TRBJ2-7, with D possibly called TRBD1 or TRBD2 (5 bases each). Germline values: CDR1 MDHEN, CDR2 SYDVKM. The CDR3 loop spans 14 amino acids. The CDR3 sequence is CVSSPGTAAYEQYF. DNA of the CDR3: TGTGTCAGCAGTCCCGGGACGGCCGCCTACGAGCAGTACTTC.

CDR3 sequence: CASSSAPGLATGELFF. The DNA of the CDR3 is TGTGCCAGCAGTTCCGCTCCGGGACTAGCCACCGGGGAGCTGTTTTTT. This chain joins TRBV12-3 or TRBV12-4 and TRBJ2-2; TRBD2 matches at 9 bases. The V gene end was trimmed by 4 bases and the J gene end by 4 bases; junction bases not matched to a gene: 7. The CDR3 spans 16 residues.

The genes are TRBV30 and TRBJ1-1; TRBD1 might be the D (6 bases). The CDR3 spans 15 residues. CDR1 GTSNPN and CDR2 SVGIG come from the germline V gene (reference sequence). With 2 bases removed from V and 3 bases from J, the gap between germline ends came to 16 bases. CDR3 sequence (DNA): TGTGCCTGGAGTAATGGGGGGGCGCCCCACACTGAAGCTTTCTTT. Translated: CAWSNGGAPHTEAFF. Filled out from reference TRBV30 and TRBJ1-1, the complete variable domain reads SQTIHQWPATLVQPVGSPLSLECTVEGTSNPNLYWYRQAAGRGLQLLFYSVGIGQISSEVPQNLSASRPQDRQFILSSKKLLLSDSGFYLCAWSNGGAPHTEAFFGQGTRLTVV.

This clonotype has a count of ten or more. This chain joins TRBV28 and TRBJ2-1; D unresolved. From germline, CDR1 is MDHEN and CDR2 SYDVKM. V was trimmed by 5 bases and J by 10 bases, leaving 9 bases between them. The CDR3 sequence is 11 residues long. The CDR3 spells CASSPSVEQFF. In DNA, the CDR3 is TGTGCCAGCAGTCCCTCAGTAGAGCAGTTCTTC.

J is TRBJ2-1 and V is TRBV30; 11 bases align to TRBD2. V gave up 4 bases and J gave up 10 bases; unmatched junction bases: 6. The germline gives CDR1 GTSNPN, CDR2 SVGIG (reference sequence). The CDR3 runs 13 residues. The CDR3 region is CAWTVTSGSEQFF. The CDR3 DNA reads TGTGCCTGGACTGTTACTAGCGGGAGCGAGCAGTTCTTC.

This clonotype was seen a handful of times. The chain joins TRBV7-3 to TRBJ1-1; 8 bases are shared with TRBD1. The CDR3 runs 14 residues. Germline V gives CDR1 SGHTA, CDR2 FQGTGA. With V trimmed by 5 bases and J by 6 bases, 8 bases remained unmatched. The DNA for the CDR3 is TGTGCCAGCAGCGCACAGGGGGTCGTGTCTGAAGCTTTCTTT. This translates into CASSAQGVVSEAFF.

CDR3 sequence (DNA): TGTGCCAGCAGTTTATCCCTGGGACTAGCGGGAGGCCCGAGCACCGGGGAGCTGTTTTTT. Its translation: CASSLSLGLAGGPSTGELFF. The chain carries TRBV27 and TRBJ2-2, with TRBD2 matching 15 bases. Germline V gives CDR1 MNHEY, CDR2 SMNVEV (reference sequence). The CDR3 runs to 20 residues. After removal of 0 bases from V and 4 bases from J, the junction contained 9 bases not matched to a gene.

The genes are TRBV12-3 or TRBV12-4 and TRBJ1-3; TRBD1 matches 9 bases. J lost 2 bases, V lost 11 bases, and 16 bases had no gene match. The CDR3 length is 17 residues. The CDR3 bases are TGTGCCCTAACTATGGGGACAGGGAGTATTCCTGGAAACACCATATATTTT. Amino acids: CALTMGTGSIPGNTIYF.

The rearrangement joins TRBV10-3 to TRBJ2-1; 7 bases align to TRBD2. V shed 9 bases and J 0 bases; nucleotides not matched to a gene: 11. CDR3 length equals 16 residues. Germline V gives CDR1 ENHRY, CDR2 SYGVKD. CDR3 in amino acids: CAISGYSGISYNEQFF. The CDR3 coding sequence is TGTGCCATTTCTGGCTACAGCGGGATCTCCTACAATGAGCAGTTCTTC.

In this sample, this clonotype turned up many times. The chain employs TRBV28 and TRBJ1-1; D is possibly TRBD1 (6 bases). Per germline, CDR1 MDHEN and CDR2 SYDVKM. V was clipped by 5 bases and J by 10 bases, with 26 bases between them. This CDR3 region has 16 residues. CDR3: CASSRRGTTGTTGAFF. The CDR3 DNA sequence: TGTGCCAGCAGTCGCCGGGGGACAACAGGGACAACGGGAGCTTTCTTT.

This chain links TRBV28 with TRBJ1-2, with unresolved D. Germline loops: CDR1 MDHEN, CDR2 SYDVKM. Trimming shortened V by 8 bases and J by 8 bases, and 12 bases separated the two germline ends. This CDR3 spans 11 amino acids. The CDR3 here is CASRAKGGYTF. The CDR3 DNA reads TGTGCCAGCCGGGCAAAAGGAGGCTACACCTTC.

The chain joins TRBV7-9 to TRBJ2-7, with D perhaps matching TRBD1 or TRBD2 (5 bases each). V lost 5 bases and J 2 bases, leaving 19 bases between the germline ends. Per germline, CDR1 SEHNR and CDR2 FQNEAQ (reference sequence). This CDR3 is 16 amino acids long. CDR3 loop: CASSTELGDGAYEQYF. CDR3 nucleotide sequence: TGTGCCAGCAGCACCGAGTTGGGGGACGGGGCCTACGAGCAGTACTTC. Complete variable domain (other parts from reference TRBV7-9 and TRBJ2-7): DTGVSQNPRHKITKRGQNVTFRCDPISEHNRLYWYRQTLGQGPEFLTYFQNEAQLEKSRLLSDRFSAERPKGSFSTLEIQRTEQGDSAMYLCASSTELGDGAYEQYFGPGTRLTVT.

In its sample, this clonotype was seen a few times. This sequence joins TRBV5-1 and TRBJ2-7, with D unclear. This CDR3 is built from 13 residues. V was trimmed by 1 base and J by 3 bases, leaving 8 bases between them. Looked up from germline, CDR1 is SGHRS and CDR2 is YFSETQ. CDR3 residues: CASSLLSGYEQYF. CDR3 DNA sequence: TGCGCCAGCAGCTTGTTGTCTGGCTACGAGCAGTACTTC.

The J gene is TRBJ1-1, the V gene TRBV4-1; 7 bases fit TRBD1. V trimming: 1 base; J trimming: 5 bases; junction bases outside the gene matches: 4. Germline V gives CDR1 MGHRA, CDR2 YSYEKL. This CDR3 region has 14 residues. The CDR3 spells CASSQVQGVTEAFF. In DNA form, the CDR3 reads TGCGCCAGCAGCCAAGTGCAGGGGGTGACTGAAGCTTTCTTT.

This clonotype was detected many times. V and J are TRBV2 and TRBJ2-7; TRBD1 matches 7 bases. With V trimmed by 4 bases and J by 2 bases, 8 bases remained unmatched. This CDR3 contains 15 residues. The germline gives CDR1 SNHLY, CDR2 FYNNEI. CDR3: CASSGPQDRPYEQYF. CDR3 bases: TGTGCCAGCAGTGGCCCCCAGGACAGGCCCTACGAGCAGTACTTC. Based on the CDR3 plus reference TRBV2 and TRBJ2-7, the full variable domain is EPEVTQTPSHQVTQMGQEVILRCVPISNHLYFYWYRQILGQKVEFLVSFYNNEISEKSEIFDDQFSVERPDGSNFTLKIRSTKLEDSAMYFCASSGPQDRPYEQYFGPGTRLTVT.

This clonotype has more than one count but fewer than ten. The chain links TRBV6-1 to TRBJ1-5; 9 bases line up with TRBD1. The germline V gene encodes CDR1 MNHNS and CDR2 SASEGT. V dropped 7 bases and J dropped 6; count of bases not matched to a gene: 4. This CDR3 has 13 amino acids. In DNA, the CDR3 is TGTGCCAGCAAGACAGGGGGTGGTCAGCCCCAGCATTTT. This gives the protein CASKTGGGQPQHF.

On this clonotype: A much larger clonotype is one base distant, so this may be a read error. The chain links TRBV18 to TRBJ2-7; D perhaps matches TRBD2 (5 bases). The CDR3 is 15 amino acids. The germline V and J ends were trimmed by 4 bases and 9 bases, with 22 bases remaining between them. Germline V gene data show CDR1 as KGHSH and CDR2 as LQKENI. CDR3 coding DNA: TGTGCCAGCTCACTACGGAGCGGCTACAGTTCTTCGCAGTACTTC. Translated, it gives CASSLRSGYSSSQYF.